This TCR beta chain was sequenced for a study of T cells in Graves' hyperthyroidism and ophthalmopathy. Findings and caveats of the study: A model using 13 V-J features told ophthalmopathy apart from stable hyperthyroidism. The model anticipated ophthalmopathy a median around six months pre-onset.

V dropped 6 bases and J dropped 3 bases, with 12 bases sitting between them. Germline V CDR1 and CDR2: MNHNS, SASEGT. The CDR3 extends over 14 amino acids. Calling Graves' hyperthyroidism stable meant ophthalmopathy did not progress within 18 months. The diagnostic basis comprised clinical symptoms, serum thyroxine and TRAb, thyroid ultrasound and orbital computed tomography. Ten or more counts support this clonotype. Its specificity is not known. Amplification of TCR beta CDR3 regions was performed using RNA transcripts as template. When the TCR CDR3 underwent first-round RT-PCR, the HTBI primer set was used. TCRdb reprocessed the multiplex PCR reads with MiXCR, giving one entry per CDR3 protein. The sample carries 600,000 to 650,000 distinct CDR3 sequences, 15% to 20% recorded once.

The rearrangement joins TRBV6-1 to TRBJ1-5, with D perhaps TRBD1 (5 bases). Sequencing was performed on blood. The receptor comes from a woman under 40 with Graves' hyperthyroidism. The CDR3 region is CASSPGTTNQPQHF. DNA for the CDR3: TGTGCCAGCAGCCCGGGGACGACCAATCAGCCCCAGCATTTT.